Listed here are 17 T cell receptor beta chains from one sample, sequenced in a study of T cell repertoires in cytomegalovirus infection. TCRdb reprocessed the reads via MiXCR and lists one record per CDR3 protein. Here the sample spans under 850,000 distinct CDR3 sequences, 35% to 45% being singletons. The sample comprised PBMCs. The receptors originated from a human donor in good health (CMV status not recorded). Some clones in this sample may be carry-over from other donors' samples.

V gene TRBV7-2 combines with J gene TRBJ2-1; 8 bases are shared with TRBD2. Germline-derived CDR1 and CDR2 are SGHTA and FQGNSA. J lost 9 bases, V lost 5 bases, and 15 bases had no gene match. This CDR3 has 16 residues. CDR3 protein: CASSPRASGSEGEQFF. CDR3 nucleotides: TGTGCCAGCAGCCCCCGAGCGAGCGGGAGTGAGGGTGAGCAGTTCTTC.

This clonotype was counted only a few times. The chain carries TRBV6-1 and TRBJ1-2, with TRBD1 matching 8 bases. This CDR3 is built from 15 residues. V gave up 5 bases and J gave up 4 bases; unmatched junction bases: 9. Germline lookup yields CDR1 MNHNS and CDR2 SASEGT. CDR3 sequence (DNA): TGTGCCAGCAGTTTGGACAGGGTAGGGTCCTATGGCTACACCTTC. Protein: CASSLDRVGSYGYTF.

This CDR3 is CASSQGTGDVEQYF. The CDR3, as DNA: TGCGCCAGCAGCCAAGGGACAGGGGATGTCGAGCAGTACTTC. The chain combines TRBV4-1 with TRBJ2-7, with 9 bases matching TRBD1. Germline loops: CDR1 MGHRA, CDR2 YSYEKL. After removal of 1 base from V and 6 bases from J, the junction contained 4 bases not matched to a gene. The CDR3 has 14 amino acids.

The sample holds one count of this clonotype. A junction end diverges from the germline sequence, so it may reflect a read error. The rearrangement links TRBV24-1 to TRBJ2-2; 7 bases map to TRBD1. Germline V CDR1 and CDR2: KGHDR, SFDVKD. This CDR3 has 17 residues. CDR3 DNA sequence: TGTGCCTCCAGTGAGCCTTCGGGACAGCCCAACACCGGGGAGCTGTTTTTT. This gives the protein CASSEPSGQPNTGELFF.

This clonotype was counted at least ten times. This sequence joins TRBV5-4 and TRBJ1-2, with D unclear. Trimming took off 4 bases at V and 1 base at J, with 14 bases between the two ends. The CDR3 is made up of 15 amino acids. Germline V gene data show CDR1 as SGHNT and CDR2 as YYREEE (reference sequence). CDR3: CASSPGGVFNYGYTF. The DNA of the CDR3 is TGTGCCAGCAGCCCAGGAGGCGTTTTTAACTATGGCTACACCTTC.

As concerns this clonotype: The conserved closing phenylalanine or tryptophan is absent in this CDR3, likely reflecting a read error. The CDR3 bases are TGTGCCAGCAGCCGTAACCTAGCGGGAAAACTTATAGCTACGCAGTATTTG. This gives the protein CASSRNLAGKLIATQYL. V and J are TRBV28 and TRBJ2-3, with 9 positions matching TRBD2. Germline assignment: CDR1 MDHEN and CDR2 SYDVKM. The J segment lost 8 bases and the V segment lost 6 bases, leaving 18 bases of the junction unmatched. The CDR3 consists of 17 residues.

V gene TRBV5-6 combines with J gene TRBJ2-1, with 7 bases that match TRBD1. The V gene end was trimmed by 4 bases and the J gene end by 7 bases; junction bases not matched to a gene: 5. Germline CDR1 and CDR2: SGHDT and YYEEEE. CDR3 length: 13 amino acids. The CDR3 reads CASSETGPNEQFF. CDR3 coding DNA: TGTGCCAGCAGCGAGACAGGGCCGAATGAGCAGTTCTTC.

A few counts support this clonotype. V is TRBV7-2 and J is TRBJ1-1; TRBD1 matches at 7 bases. This CDR3 has 16 amino acids. Germline-derived CDR1 and CDR2 are SGHTA and FQGNSA. Trimming removed 4 bases from V and 4 bases from J; junction bases left unmatched: 12. DNA for the CDR3: TGTGCCAGCAGCTCCAGGGGGAGGGGGCGCGGCACTGAAGCTTTCTTT. Its protein is CASSSRGRGRGTEAFF. Variable domain in full (rest from reference TRBV7-2 and TRBJ1-1): GAGVSQSPSNKVTEKGKDVELRCDPISGHTALYWYRQSLGQGLEFLIYFQGNSAPDKSGLPSDRFSAERTGGSVSTLTIQRTQQEDSAVYLCASSSRGRGRGTEAFFGQGTRLTVV.

This clonotype was detected many times. V and J are TRBV6-1 and TRBJ1-1; D is unresolved. V gave up 1 base and J gave up 3 bases, with 12 bases separating them. The CDR3 loop spans 15 amino acids. Germline lookup yields CDR1 MNHNS and CDR2 SASEGT. The CDR3 loop is CASSEVTSKHTEAFF. CDR3 DNA: TGTGCCAGCAGTGAAGTAACCTCTAAGCACACTGAAGCTTTCTTT.

This clonotype has at least ten counts. J is TRBJ2-7 and V is TRBV12-3 or TRBV12-4; D may be TRBD1 (5 bases). V lost 3 bases to trimming and J lost 2 bases, with 8 bases between them. This CDR3 has 13 residues. DNA of the CDR3: TGTGCCAGCAGTTTCTCAGGGACCTACGAGCAGTACTTC. This codes for CASSFSGTYEQYF.

A few counts support this clonotype. The chain joins TRBV7-9 to TRBJ2-1, with unresolved D. Germline V CDR1 and CDR2: SEHNR, FQNEAQ (reference sequence). V dropped 4 bases and J dropped 0 bases, with 13 bases sitting between them. This CDR3 spans 16 amino acids. CDR3 sequence reads: CASSSQYSSSYNEQFF. The CDR3 nucleotides are TGTGCCAGCAGCTCACAGTATAGTAGCTCCTACAATGAGCAGTTCTTC. The full variable domain, its missing parts supplied by reference TRBV7-9 and TRBJ2-1, is DTGVSQNPRHKITKRGQNVTFRCDPISEHNRLYWYRQTLGQGPEFLTYFQNEAQLEKSRLLSDRFSAERPKGSFSTLEIQRTEQGDSAMYLCASSSQYSSSYNEQFFGPGTRLTVL.

This chain's CDR3 is CASSPWLNTEAFF. The CDR3 bases are TGTGCCAGCAGTCCCTGGTTGAACACTGAAGCTTTCTTT. The genes are TRBV28 and TRBJ1-1; no definite D call. This CDR3 contains 13 residues. The V end was cut by 5 bases, the J end by 0 bases, with 7 bases between. Germline CDR1 MDHEN, CDR2 SYDVKM.

The CDR3 reads CASSLAPLRVKGEKLFF. The CDR3 DNA reads TGTGCCAGTAGTTTGGCCCCGTTGAGGGTAAAAGGAGAAAAACTGTTTTTT. The rearrangement links TRBV19 to TRBJ1-4; D ambiguous. The CDR3 spans 17 residues. The germline gives CDR1 LNHDA, CDR2 SQIVND (reference sequence). V was clipped by 5 bases and J by 8 bases, with 24 bases between them.

The chain has TRBV3-1 and TRBJ1-5, with a tentative D call TRBD1 (6 bases). Germline CDR1 LGHDT, CDR2 YNNKEL (reference sequence). The length of the CDR3 is 15 residues. Trimming left V 4 bases short and J 5 bases short, with 15 bases between. The CDR3 protein is CASSPSDSAYQPQHF. For the CDR3, the DNA is TGTGCCAGCAGCCCATCGGACAGTGCCTATCAGCCCCAGCATTTT.

This clonotype has just one count. The CDR3 does not close with the conserved phenylalanine or tryptophan, likely indicating a read error. The chain has TRBV7-2 and TRBJ2-3; 8 nucleotides match TRBD2. This CDR3 has 14 residues. CDR1 SGHTA and CDR2 FQGNSA come from the germline V gene. V dropped 5 bases and J dropped 2; count of bases not matched to a gene: 3. CDR3 in amino acids: CASSTGGYTDTQYL. DNA for the CDR3: TGTGCCAGCAGCACGGGGGGGTACACAGATACGCAGTATTTG.

Only a few counts were recorded for this clonotype. This sequence joins TRBV7-6 and TRBJ2-1; D may be TRBD2 (6 bases). The germline gives CDR1 SGHVS, CDR2 FNYEAQ. CDR3 length: 16 amino acids. The V end lost 0 bases, the J end lost 2 bases, and 11 bases lay between the germline ends. The CDR3 DNA reads as TGTGCCAGCAGCTTAGCGAGGATAGCGGCCTACAATGAGCAGTTCTTC. Its translation: CASSLARIAAYNEQFF.

There are a few counts of this clonotype. This chain uses TRBV18 with TRBJ2-7, with 8 positions matching TRBD2. This CDR3 has 14 residues. CDR1 and CDR2 from the germline V gene are KGHSH and LQKENI. Unmatched junction bases numbered 5, after V lost 2 bases and J lost 5 bases. The CDR3 region is CASSPSGGSDEQYF. Written as DNA, the CDR3 is TGTGCCAGCTCACCAAGCGGGGGATCCGACGAGCAGTACTTC.